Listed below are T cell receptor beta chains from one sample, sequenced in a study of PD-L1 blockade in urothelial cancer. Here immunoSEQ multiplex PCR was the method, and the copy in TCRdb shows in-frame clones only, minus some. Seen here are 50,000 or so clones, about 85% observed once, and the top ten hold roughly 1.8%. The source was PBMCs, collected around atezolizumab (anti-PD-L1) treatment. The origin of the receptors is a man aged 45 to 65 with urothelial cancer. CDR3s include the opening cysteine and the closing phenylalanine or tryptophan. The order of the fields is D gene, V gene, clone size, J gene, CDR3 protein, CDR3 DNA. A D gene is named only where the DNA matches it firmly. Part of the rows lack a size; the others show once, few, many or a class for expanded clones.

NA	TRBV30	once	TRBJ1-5	CAWSEGASNQPQHF	TGTGCCTGGAGCGAAGGGGCCAGCAATCAGCCCCAGCATTTT
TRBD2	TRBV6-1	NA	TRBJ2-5	CASMLAGETQYF	TGTGCCAGCATGCTAGCGGGAGAGACCCAGTACTTC
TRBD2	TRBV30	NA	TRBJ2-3	CAWSQRERDTQYF	TGTGCCTGGAGTCAGCGGGAGCGCGATACGCAATATTTT
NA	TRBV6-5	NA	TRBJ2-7	CASSSPVWEQYF	TGTGCCAGCAGTTCCCCAGTATGGGAGCAGTACTTC
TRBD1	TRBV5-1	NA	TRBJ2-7	CASSLGTGLSYEQYF	TGCGCCAGCAGCTTAGGGACAGGACTCTCCTACGAGCAGTACTTC
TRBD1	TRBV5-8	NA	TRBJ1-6	CASSSPTGYNSPLHF	TGTGCCAGCAGCTCTCCGACAGGGTACAATTCACCCCTCCACTTT
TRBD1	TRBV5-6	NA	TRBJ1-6	CASSQDRSTGSPLHF	TGTGCCAGCAGCCAGGACAGGTCGACGGGCTCACCCCTCCACTTT
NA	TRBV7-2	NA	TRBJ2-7	CASSLGVSEQYF	TGTGCCAGCAGCTTAGGAGTGAGCGAGCAGTACTTC
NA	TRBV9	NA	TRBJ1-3	CASRGPGNTIYF	TGTGCCAGCAGGGGGCCTGGAAACACCATATATTTT
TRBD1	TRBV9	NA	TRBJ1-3	CASSGRQGQLYF	TGTGCCAGCAGCGGGCGACAGGGCCAACTATATTTT
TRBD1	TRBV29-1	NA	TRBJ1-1	CSVTQGALGTEAFF	TGCAGCGTTACACAGGGGGCGTTAGGGACTGAAGCTTTCTTT
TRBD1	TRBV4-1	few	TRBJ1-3	CASSRQGVVLSGNTIYF	TGCGCCAGCAGTCGACAGGGGGTCGTCCTCTCTGGAAACACCATATATTTT
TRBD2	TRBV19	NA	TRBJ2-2	CASSMLAGGPGTGELFF	TGTGCCAGTAGTATGCTAGCGGGGGGGCCGGGCACCGGGGAGCTGTTTTTT
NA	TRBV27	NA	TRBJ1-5	CASSLLGGSNQPQHF	TGTGCCAGCAGTTTATTGGGGGGAAGCAATCAGCCCCAGCATTTT
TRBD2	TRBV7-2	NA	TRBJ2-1	CASSLASSGRANEQFF	TGTGCCAGCAGCTTAGCATCTAGCGGGAGGGCGAATGAGCAGTTCTTC
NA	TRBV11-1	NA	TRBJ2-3	CASSFTVLEGTDTQYF	TGTGCCAGCAGCTTCACGGTCCTCGAGGGCACAGATACGCAGTATTTT
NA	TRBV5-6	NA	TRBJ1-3	CASTWTASGNTIYF	TGTGCCAGCACCTGGACAGCCTCTGGAAACACCATATATTTT
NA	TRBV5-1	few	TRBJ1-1	CASSSQGGTEAFF	TGCGCCAGCAGCTCACAGGGTGGAACTGAAGCTTTCTTT
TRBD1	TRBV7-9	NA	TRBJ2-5	CASSSGGSGGVSETQYF	TGTGCCAGCAGCTCCGGAGGGTCAGGGGGCGTATCGGAGACCCAGTACTTC
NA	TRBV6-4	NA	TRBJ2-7	CASAPEGLESYEQYF	TGTGCCAGCGCACCAGAGGGTCTGGAGTCCTACGAGCAGTACTTC
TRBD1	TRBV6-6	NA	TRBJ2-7	CASSYSWDRDYEQYF	TGTGCCAGCAGTTACTCGTGGGACAGAGACTACGAGCAGTACTTC
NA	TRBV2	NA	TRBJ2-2	CASTSGRGGTGELFF	TGTGCCAGCACATCAGGGAGGGGGGGCACCGGGGAGCTGTTTTTT
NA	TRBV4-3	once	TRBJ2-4	CASSQRWAGELAKNIQYF	TGCGCCAGCAGCCAAAGGTGGGCAGGGGAGCTGGCCAAAAACATTCAGTACTTC